The TCR beta chain described here comes from a study of chemoradiotherapy in HPV16-positive cancers. General study points: HPV-responsive T-cell expansion during chemoradiotherapy was linked to improved recurrence-free survival in HPV16-positive patients.

V lost 4 bases and J lost 7; bases outside the gene matches: 6. The CDR3 extends over 15 amino acids. Germline-derived CDR1 and CDR2 are LNHDA and SQIVND (reference sequence). Repeated repertoire sampling spanned the course of chemoradiotherapy. TCRdb's table, derived via immunoSEQ multiplex PCR, lists solely in-frame clones and lacks some. Seen here are roughly 5,000 clones, approximately 82% observed once, and the top ten hold 9%. Comment on this clone: Its antigen is not identified.

This TCR was recovered from a human donor with HPV-associated anogenital cancer. The chain uses TRBV19 and TRBJ2-3; 12 bases match TRBD2. The source material was tumor tissue, sampled from a patient who underwent chemoradiotherapy. The CDR3 region has the DNA TGTGCCAGTAGTACGCTAGCGGGGGGGCCCAATACGCAGTATTTT. It translates to CASSTLAGGPNTQYF.